Reported below is one T cell receptor (beta chain). The CDR3 is made up of 14 amino acids. Between the trimmed V and J ends, which lost 3 bases and 6 bases, there was a span of 15 bases. Per the germline V gene, CDR1 is MNHNS and CDR2 is SASEGT. The method was immunoSEQ multiplex PCR; TCRdb's version includes in-frame clones alone and lacks a portion of them. The data show 140,000 to 150,000 clones, 82% seen once. The data belong to a study of T cell responses to AZD1222 COVID-19 vaccine. Sequenced material: peripheral blood, taken on day 0 of MenACWY control vaccination. This clonotype was obtained from an adult in good health. V is TRBV6-1 and J is TRBJ2-7, with D possibly being TRBD2 (6 bases). The CDR3 loop reads CASSDGGGNREQYF. The CDR3 DNA reads TGTGCCAGCAGTGATGGTGGAGGGAATCGCGAGCAGTACTTC.